This TCR beta chain was identified in a study of control samples from healthy donors and cancer patients. Unmatched junction bases numbered 6, after V lost 4 bases and J lost 2 bases. This CDR3 contains 15 residues. CDR1 and CDR2 (germline): LGHDT, YNNKEL (reference sequence). Clones were sequenced by immunoSEQ multiplex PCR, and TCRdb holds only the in-frame ones, with some missing. The sample includes fewer than 200,000 clones, about 95% of them seen just once. The TCR originated in a man in his fifties or sixties with colorectal cancer. V is TRBV3-1 (or the pseudogene TRBV3-2) and J is TRBJ2-3; 7 bases are a match to TRBD1. Sequencing was done on a sample of PBMCs. The CDR3 sequence: CASSRWDSFTDTQYF. In DNA, the CDR3 is TGTGCCAGCAGCCGATGGGACAGCTTCACAGATACGCAGTATTTT.